This T cell receptor beta chain was sequenced during a study of T cells in Graves' hyperthyroidism and ophthalmopathy. Across the whole study: The blood sample was taken at first diagnosis, before treatment began. Regarding the study as a whole: Most expanded thyroid clonotypes above 0.001 recurred in blood.

This clonotype was observed a handful of times. Antigen specificity is unknown. Amplified TCR beta CDR3 regions derived from RNA transcripts. With the HTBI primer set, the TCR CDR3 went through a first round of RT-PCR. TCRdb ran MiXCR on the multiplex PCR reads and lists one entry per CDR3 protein. The sample holds under 450,000 distinct CDR3 sequences, about a sixth seen once. CDR3 length: 15 amino acids. Looked up from germline, CDR1 is SNHLY and CDR2 is FYNNEI. V lost 1 base, J lost 7 bases, and 14 bases lay in between. This sequence joins TRBV2 and TRBJ2-1; maybe TRBD2 (6 bases). Sequencing input: blood. This clonotype was sampled from a woman aged 18-29 years with Graves' hyperthyroidism. In DNA, the CDR3 is TGTGCCAGCAGTGAAGAACTAGCCAGGAAGAATGAGCAGTTCTTC. Translation gives CASSEELARKNEQFF.